Following are 4 T cell receptor beta chains from one sample sequenced in a study of cytomegalovirus exposure and HLA in healthy donors. Amplification used 60 Vbeta primers and 13 Jbeta primers. The table came from immunoSEQ multiplex PCR; TCRdb's copy has only in-frame clones and leaves some out. The sample lists about 200,000 clones, about 77% seen once, with over 2% in the top ten. The sequencing sample was made of PBMCs. The source of these receptors is a woman younger than 45 in good health and CMV-seropositive.

The chain carries TRBV6-6 and TRBJ2-5; D ambiguous. CDR3 size: 13 residues. V lost 3 bases, J lost 5 bases, and 10 bases lay in between. Germline CDR1 MNHNY, CDR2 SVGAGI (reference sequence). The CDR3 DNA sequence: TGTGCCAGCAGTTATGTCACGGGTGAGACCCAGTACTTC. The encoded protein is CASSYVTGETQYF.

The table lists this clone with a few counts. V gene TRBV6-1 combines with J gene TRBJ1-1; 10 bases fit TRBD1. The germline CDR1 and CDR2 sequences are MNHNS and SASEGT. This CDR3 contains 15 residues. J was trimmed by 3 bases and V by 5 bases; bases with no gene match: 6. The CDR3 nucleotides read TGTGCCAGCAGTTCCCGGGACAGGGGTTACACTGAAGCTTTCTTT. Protein product: CASSSRDRGYTEAFF.

The chain links TRBV6-5 to TRBJ1-1; unclear D gene. The CDR3 covers 15 residues. With 6 bases removed from V and 0 bases from J, the gap between germline ends came to 14 bases. CDR1 and CDR2 (germline): MNHEY, SVGAGI. In nucleotides, the CDR3 is TGTGCCAGCAGAAGATCCGGTCTTATGAACACTGAAGCTTTCTTT. Translating it yields CASRRSGLMNTEAFF.

The V gene is TRBV30, the J gene TRBJ2-1; 13 bases line up with TRBD2. V trimming: 4 bases; J trimming: 7 bases; junction bases outside the gene matches: 7. The CDR3 sequence is 15 residues long. CDR1 is GTSNPN and CDR2 is SVGIG in the germline V gene (reference sequence). The CDR3 spells CAWIQSGLAGNEQFF. The CDR3 DNA reads TGTGCCTGGATTCAATCGGGACTAGCGGGAAATGAGCAGTTCTTC.